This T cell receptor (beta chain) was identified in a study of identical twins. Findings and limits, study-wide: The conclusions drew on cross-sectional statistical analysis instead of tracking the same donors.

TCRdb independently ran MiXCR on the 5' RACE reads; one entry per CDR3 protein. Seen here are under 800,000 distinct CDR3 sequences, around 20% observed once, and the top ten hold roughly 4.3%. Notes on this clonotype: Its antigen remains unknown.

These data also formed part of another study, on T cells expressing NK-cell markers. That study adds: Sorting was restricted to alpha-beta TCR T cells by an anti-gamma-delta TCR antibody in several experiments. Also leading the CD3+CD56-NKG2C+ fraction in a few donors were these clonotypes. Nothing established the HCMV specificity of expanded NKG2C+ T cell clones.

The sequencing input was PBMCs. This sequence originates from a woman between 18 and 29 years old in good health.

CDR3 in DNA: TGTGCCAGCAGTCTCCGGGACATTGGAGGCACAGATACGCAGTATTTT. Translating it yields CASSLRDIGGTDTQYF. V is TRBV6-1 and J is TRBJ2-3; TRBD1 might be the D (6 bases). The ends were cut back, 5 bases at V and 1 base at J, with 16 bases in the middle. The CDR3 is made up of 16 amino acids. CDR1 and CDR2 (germline): MNHNS, SASEGT.